The sequence of this TCR beta chain was determined in a study of CD8 T cells in Susac syndrome. Germline CDR1 reads LGHDT; CDR2 reads YNNKEL (reference sequence). This CDR3 region has 16 residues. V was clipped by 1 base and J by 2 bases, with 14 bases between them. Random hexamers were used to reverse transcribe an amount of 0.5 to 1 ug RNA. TCRdb recomputed calls from the immunoSEQ multiplex PCR reads with MiXCR, one row per CDR3 protein. Here the sample spans approximately 130,000 distinct CDR3 sequences, around 91% being singletons. The specimen sequenced was CD8+ T cells from PBMCs. The receptor was isolated from a human donor with multiple sclerosis. The chain carries TRBV3-1 and TRBJ2-5, with D maybe TRBD2 (5 bases). The CDR3 nucleotides read TGTGCCAGCAGCCAAGCGTCGGTGGGAGTACAAGAGACCCAGTACTTC. It is translated as CASSQASVGVQETQYF.